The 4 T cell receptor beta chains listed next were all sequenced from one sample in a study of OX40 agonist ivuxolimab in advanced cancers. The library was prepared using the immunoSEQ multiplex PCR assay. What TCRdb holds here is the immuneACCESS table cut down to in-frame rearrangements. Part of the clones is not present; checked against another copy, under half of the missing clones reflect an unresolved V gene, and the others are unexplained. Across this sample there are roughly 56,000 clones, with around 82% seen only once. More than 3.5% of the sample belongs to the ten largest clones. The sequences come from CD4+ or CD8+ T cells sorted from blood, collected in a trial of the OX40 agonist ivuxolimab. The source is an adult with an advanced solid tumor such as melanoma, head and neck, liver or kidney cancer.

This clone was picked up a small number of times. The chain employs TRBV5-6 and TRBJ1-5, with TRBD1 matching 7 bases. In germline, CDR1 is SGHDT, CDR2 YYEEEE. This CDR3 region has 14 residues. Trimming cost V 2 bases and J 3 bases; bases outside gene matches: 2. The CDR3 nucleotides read TGTGCCAGCAGCTTACAGGGGATCAATCAGCCCCAGCATTTT. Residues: CASSLQGINQPQHF.

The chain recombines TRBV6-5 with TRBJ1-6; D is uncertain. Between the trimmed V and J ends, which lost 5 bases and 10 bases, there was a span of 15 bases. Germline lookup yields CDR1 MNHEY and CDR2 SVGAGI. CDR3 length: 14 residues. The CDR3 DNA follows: TGTGCCAGCAGTCCGTCGACGGCTTCCTCACCCCTCCACTTT. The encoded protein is CASSPSTASSPLHF.

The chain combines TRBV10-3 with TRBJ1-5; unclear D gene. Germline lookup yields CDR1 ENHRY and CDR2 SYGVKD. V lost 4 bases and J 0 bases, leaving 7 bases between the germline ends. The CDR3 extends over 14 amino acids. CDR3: CAISVGPSNQPQHF. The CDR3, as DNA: TGTGCCATCAGTGTCGGCCCTAGCAATCAGCCCCAGCATTTT.

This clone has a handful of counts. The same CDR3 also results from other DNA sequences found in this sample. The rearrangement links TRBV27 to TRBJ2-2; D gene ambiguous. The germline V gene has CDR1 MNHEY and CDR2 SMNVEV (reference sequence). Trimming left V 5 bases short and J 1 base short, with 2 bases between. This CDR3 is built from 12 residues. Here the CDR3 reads CASSRNTGELFF. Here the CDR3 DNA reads TGTGCCAGCAGTCGGAACACCGGGGAGCTGTTTTTT.